These 19 T cell receptor beta chains share one sample of origin, sequenced in a study of TIL therapy for anti-PD-1-resistant metastatic lung cancer (dated by TCRdb to about 2021). Using bias-controlled multiplex PCR with the immunoSEQ v3 hsTCRB kit, the TCR beta CDR3 regions were amplified from genomic DNA. Drawn from immuneACCESS, this table holds only the in-frame rearrangements with V and J called that TCRdb kept. Clones are partly lost; checked studies trace under half to an unresolved V gene and leave the rest unexplained. Across this sample there are over 25,000 clones, with just under 75% seen only once. The ten largest make up around 7.2% of the sample. What the time point label conveys for this sample: pre-treatment sample, taken before nivolumab and TIL therapy. Excised metastases, mostly pleural nodules or supraclavicular lymph nodes, were used as baseline tumor samples and were taken from the same resection from which TIL were grown.

The sample in question was tumor tissue, obtained at baseline. These receptors were collected from a person between 25 and 79 years old with non-small cell lung cancer.

This rearrangement joins TRBV7-9 to TRBJ2-3; the D is unclear. Trimming pared 3 bases from V and 10 bases from J, leaving 17 bases between. This CDR3 is 14 amino acids long. Germline CDR1 SEHNR, CDR2 FQNEAQ (reference sequence). The CDR3 spells CASSFGFKTNAQYF. The CDR3 DNA reads as TGTGCCAGCAGCTTTGGATTTAAAACTAACGCGCAGTATTTT.

The DNA of the CDR3 is TGCGCCAGCAGCTTGGACTGGGACACTGAAGCTTTCTTT. Protein product: CASSLDWDTEAFF. The chain recombines TRBV5-1 with TRBJ1-1, with D unresolved. CDR1 SGHRS and CDR2 YFSETQ come from the germline V gene. Trimming removed 0 bases at V and 3 bases at J, with 6 bases between. The CDR3 is made up of 13 amino acids.

The CDR3 loop reads CASSYQAGRQPQHF. CDR3 in DNA: TGTGCCAGCAGTTACCAGGCAGGCCGGCAGCCCCAGCATTTT. The chain has TRBV6-5 and TRBJ1-5; no clear D. The CDR3 runs to 14 residues. Looked up from germline, CDR1 is MNHEY and CDR2 is SVGAGI. V was pared by 2 bases and J by 7 bases, with 12 bases between.

The CDR3 DNA reads as TGTGCCAGCAGCCCTAGGACTGGCGAGACCCAGTACTTC. Encoded protein: CASSPRTGETQYF. The chain couples TRBV9 to TRBJ2-5; possibly TRBD2 for D (5 bases). The germline V and J ends were trimmed by 4 bases and 5 bases, with 12 bases remaining between them. The CDR3 sequence is 13 residues long. Germline values: CDR1 SGDLS, CDR2 YYNGEE.

This sequence joins TRBV5-4 and TRBJ2-1, with TRBD2 identical over 8 bases. Germline trimming cut 1 base from V and 6 bases from J; bases unmatched to any gene: 6. Germline-derived CDR1 and CDR2 are SGHNT and YYREEE (reference sequence). The CDR3 contains 15 residues. CDR3 DNA sequence: TGTGCCAGCAGCTTGAAGGCGGGGGGTTTCAATGAGCAGTTCTTC. Translated, it gives CASSLKAGGFNEQFF.

This clone has more than one count but fewer than ten. J is TRBJ1-1 and V is TRBV7-9; D call uncertain. The CDR3 covers 15 residues. From germline, CDR1 is SEHNR and CDR2 FQNEAQ (reference sequence). V was shortened by 1 base and J by 3 bases, with 12 bases between the two germline ends. CDR3 nucleotides: TGTGCCAGCAGCTTAGACCTGCCTCGCGACACTGAAGCTTTCTTT. Translation gives CASSLDLPRDTEAFF.

The chain couples TRBV7-2 to TRBJ1-3; D is uncertain. Trimming took 2 bases from V and 2 from J, leaving 10 bases between them. The germline V gene encodes CDR1 SGHTA and CDR2 FQGNSA. This CDR3 has 15 residues. CDR3 nucleotide sequence: TGTGCCAGCAGCTTATCGGAGAGGCCTGGAAACACCATATATTTT. Amino acids: CASSLSERPGNTIYF.

This clone was found once. The CDR3 bases are TGTGCCAGCACCCGATCAGGAGGTTTCACCGGGGAGCTGTTTTTT. Its translation: CASTRSGGFTGELFF. V usage is TRBV7-2 and J usage is TRBJ2-2; D is possibly TRBD2 (5 bases). Germline V CDR1 and CDR2: SGHTA, FQGNSA. Trimming left V 7 bases short and J 4 bases short, with 16 bases between. The CDR3 has 15 amino acids.

V is TRBV7-3 and J is TRBJ2-1; 7 positions match TRBD1. Germline CDR1 is SGHTA and CDR2 is FQGTGA. Germline trimming cut 2 bases from V and 4 bases from J; bases unmatched to any gene: 8. The CDR3 spans 16 residues. The CDR3 bases are TGTGCCAGCAGCTTACAGGGGGTGTCAACTTACAATGAGCAGTTCTTC. Protein product: CASSLQGVSTYNEQFF.

This clone was seen more than once but under ten times. The chain has TRBV14 and TRBJ2-6; D gene unclear. Trimming removed 0 bases at V and 0 bases at J, with 9 bases between. Germline-derived CDR1 and CDR2 are SGHDN and FVKESK. The CDR3 is made up of 17 amino acids. The CDR3 reads CASSQESPASGANVLTF. The DNA for the CDR3 is TGTGCCAGCAGCCAAGAATCCCCAGCCTCTGGGGCCAACGTCCTGACTTTC.

The CDR3 DNA follows: TGTGCCTGGGGGGGGGTCTCCTACAATGAGCAGTTCTTC. Its protein product is CAWGGVSYNEQFF. The gene calls are TRBV30 and TRBJ2-1; 7 nucleotides line up with TRBD2. V shed 5 bases, J shed 0 bases, and the junction held 1 base outside the gene matches. CDR3 length equals 13 residues. Germline lookup yields CDR1 GTSNPN and CDR2 SVGIG (reference sequence).

The rearrangement joins TRBV27 to TRBJ2-3, with D perhaps TRBD1 or TRBD2 (5 bases each). From germline, CDR1 is MNHEY and CDR2 SMNVEV (reference sequence). The CDR3 is made up of 15 amino acids. V was trimmed by 0 bases and J by 2 bases, leaving 9 bases between them. CDR3 nucleotide sequence: TGTGCCAGCAGTTTATCGAGGGGTTACACAGATACGCAGTATTTT. This gives the protein CASSLSRGYTDTQYF.

The chain has TRBV27 and TRBJ2-3; weak D call: TRBD2 (7 bases). This CDR3 region has 17 residues. Trimming removed 3 bases at V and 6 bases at J, with 22 bases between. Germline V gene lookup returns CDR1 MNHEY and CDR2 SMNVEV (reference sequence). The CDR3 region is CASSLGAGLTYLDTQYF. CDR3 coding DNA: TGTGCCAGCAGTTTGGGGGCGGGACTAACGTATTTGGATACGCAGTATTTT.

The chain combines TRBV11-2 with TRBJ1-1; weak D call: TRBD1 (5 bases). The germline CDR1 and CDR2 sequences are SGHAT and FQNNGV. The CDR3 extends over 13 amino acids. V was cut by 5 bases and J by 4 bases, with 11 bases left in between. As DNA, the CDR3 is TGTGCCAGCAGCGAGGGGAGGGGCACTGAAGCTTTCTTT. This encodes CASSEGRGTEAFF.

This clone is medium-sized. The chain employs TRBV18 and TRBJ1-1; D is possibly TRBD1 (5 bases). Looked up from germline, CDR1 is KGHSH and CDR2 is LQKENI. Trimming cost V 6 bases and J 1 base, with 15 bases left between them. The CDR3 has 15 amino acids. This CDR3 reads CASSVGRSSNTEAFF. DNA for the CDR3: TGTGCCAGCTCTGTGGGGCGAAGTTCGAACACTGAAGCTTTCTTT.

In nucleotides, the CDR3 is TGTGCCAGCATTGTGGGGGACGGGTCTTGGGGCTACACCTTC. It yields the protein CASIVGDGSWGYTF. The rearrangement joins TRBV2 to TRBJ1-2, with D tentatively TRBD1 (5 bases). The ends were cut back, 7 bases at V and 8 bases at J, with 20 bases in the middle. This CDR3 has 14 residues. The germline V gene has CDR1 SNHLY and CDR2 FYNNEI.

This clone was recorded only once. This is likely a read error, given that the CDR3 carries no conserved phenylalanine or tryptophan at its end. This rearrangement joins TRBV7-6 to TRBJ1-2; D remains unclear. Trimming shortened V by 5 bases and J by 1 base, and 8 bases separated the two germline ends. The germline V gene has CDR1 SGHVS and CDR2 FNYEAQ. The CDR3 has 13 residues. The CDR3 region has the DNA TGTGCCAGCAGCCGCACCGATAACTATGGCTACACCCTC. This gives the protein CASSRTDNYGYTL.

The chain joins TRBV18 to TRBJ1-2, with 9 nucleotides matching TRBD1. V lost 1 base to trimming and J lost 10 bases; unmatched junction nucleotides: 10. The CDR3 sequence is 15 residues long. Germline assignment: CDR1 KGHSH and CDR2 LQKENI. CDR3 region: CASSPRTGGAMYYTF. For the CDR3, the DNA is TGTGCCAGCTCACCACGCACAGGGGGCGCGATGTACTACACCTTC.

The genes are TRBV19 and TRBJ2-1; 9 bases fit TRBD2. In germline, CDR1 is LNHDA, CDR2 SQIVND (reference sequence). Trimming cost V 7 bases and J 10 bases; bases outside gene matches: 14. CDR3 length: 15 residues. This CDR3 is CASMPTGSGGGEQFF. The CDR3 nucleotides read TGTGCCAGTATGCCTACGGGTAGCGGGGGCGGAGAGCAGTTCTTC.